The next 5 T cell receptor beta chains were all read from a single sample in a study of blood T cells in healthy people across ages (dated by TCRdb to the mid-2010s). Preparation of the library involved 5' RACE. Instrument used: Illumina HiSeq 2500. The second PCR ran for roughly 7 to 12 cycles and used a J-beta primer mix along with a sample-barcoded 5' primer. TCRdb itself trimmed the public reads at Q25 with fastp, ran MiXCR and retained productive beta chains. Identical CDR3 protein sequences are pooled into one entry, listed with their most common genes and DNA. This sample comprises about 800,000 distinct CDR3 sequences, 55% to 75% of them detected only once. The top ten hold around 20% of the sample. The sample comprised blood. All receptors come from a man under 40 in good health.

The chain combines TRBV5-1 with TRBJ1-1, with 7 bases that match TRBD1. V trimming: 0 bases; J trimming: 8 bases; junction bases outside the gene matches: 4. The CDR3 spans 13 residues. CDR1 and CDR2 (germline): SGHRS, YFSETQ. The CDR3 sequence is CASSLVLTGEAFF. The CDR3 DNA is TGCGCCAGCAGCTTGGTACTGACAGGGGAAGCTTTCTTT.

This clonotype has a handful of counts. The chain joins TRBV7-2 to TRBJ2-1, with D perhaps TRBD2 (5 bases). V dropped 5 bases and J dropped 10 bases, with 12 bases sitting between them. CDR3 length: 12 residues. Looked up from germline, CDR1 is SGHTA and CDR2 is FQGNSA. The CDR3 loop is CASSPRTVEQFF. The CDR3 DNA sequence: TGTGCCAGCAGCCCCCGGACTGTGGAGCAGTTCTTC.

The chain links TRBV12-3 or TRBV12-4 to TRBJ2-7; 8 bases agree with TRBD2. The CDR3 loop spans 14 amino acids. Trimming took 0 bases from V and 4 from J; bases not matched to a gene: 2. CDR3 sequence (DNA): TGTGCCAGCAGTTTAGCCAGCGGGGGATACGAGCAGTACTTC. It codes for CASSLASGGYEQYF.

As DNA, the CDR3 is TGCGCCAGCAGCTTGGCGAGCGGGACTCGCTCCTACGAGCAGTACTTC. Amino acid sequence: CASSLASGTRSYEQYF. The chain uses TRBV5-1 and TRBJ2-7; 7 bases fit TRBD2. V shed 0 bases, J shed 0 bases, and the junction held 6 bases outside the gene matches. The CDR3 has 16 amino acids. CDR1 is SGHRS and CDR2 is YFSETQ in the germline V gene. The full variable domain, completed using reference TRBV5-1 and TRBJ2-7, is KAGVTQTPRYLIKTRGQQVTLSCSPISGHRSVSWYQQTPGQGLQFLFEYFSETQRNKGNFPGRFSGRQFSNSRSEMNVSTLELGDSALYLCASSLASGTRSYEQYFGPGTRLTVT.

The rearrangement uses TRBV11-2 and TRBJ2-1; 9 nucleotides match TRBD2. Germline V gene data show CDR1 as SGHAT and CDR2 as FQNNGV. With V trimmed by 4 bases and J by 13 bases, 2 bases remained unmatched. The CDR3 spans 11 residues. The CDR3: CASSSGLAQFF. In DNA form, the CDR3 reads TGTGCCAGCAGCTCGGGACTAGCCCAGTTCTTC.